This T cell receptor beta chain was recorded in a study of shared clonotypes between healthy human individuals (dated by TCRdb to 2018 to 2021). In terms of the full investigation: A few men and two women, aged 18 to 49 years, made up the cohort. For each donor, CD4 naive and CD4 memory were each run on three plates, CD8 naive on two plates, and CD8 memory on one plate. Blood TCR repertoires of roughly five healthy adults were deeply sequenced to estimate repertoire size and the extent of clonotype sharing between individuals. To increase sequencing depth and limit assay-specific biases, TCR repertoire library preparation and sequencing were carried out by different laboratories using diverse techniques. Per donor, leukapheresis produced somewhere between about 0.85 and 10 billion PBMCs. Overall results and qualifications from the work: Around 5% of naive CD4, around 3.5% of naive CD8, around 2.3% of memory CD4, and over 0.35% of memory CD8 clonotypes were shared across a few donors. The genetic and exposure-history diversity represented was limited by the small number of donors. Pairwise subsampling indicated that sequencing depth was expected to affect the degree of clonotype sharing among donors. Sampling was limited to blood, and TCR repertoires in tissue likely differ from TCR repertoires in blood. Even with the large sequencing depth, rarefaction of the sorted-subset datasets indicated that sequencing was incomplete. Estimated clonotype richness was generally larger for naive than for memory subsets. Compared with non-shared clonotypes, clonotypes shared by all four sorted-subset donors had higher generation probabilities.

TCR CDR3 regions were amplified from genomic DNA by multiplex PCR using the deep immunoSEQ assay. For each cell subset, the extracted genomic DNA was distributed evenly across all wells of several immunoSEQ 96-well plates, and each plate served as one replicate. For sorted subsets, 150 to 250 ng genomic DNA, equal to about 30,000 T cell genomes, was loaded into each replicate PCR. Purified libraries were quantified with a Qubit 3.0 fluorometer, sized on a Bioanalyzer 2100, and re-quantified with the KAPA Library Quantification kit. A separate single-read 150-cycle Illumina NextSeq 550 flow cell was used to sequence each immunoSEQ 96-well plate. As for the original processing: Because only junctional sequences without quality scores were contained in the immunoSEQ output, filtering matching that applied to full-length reads could not be performed. To assign V/J genes and CDR3, sequences were annotated using PyIR, a Python wrapper for IgBLAST v1.9, with IMGT germline references. Reads were removed for weak V/J assignments (E-value above 1e-6), missing CDR3, stop codons, out-of-frame junctions, or ambiguous translated residues. V3J clonotypes were defined as sequences sharing an identical inferred V gene, J gene, and CDR3 amino acid sequence. Percentage overlap between repertoires was calculated by dividing the number of shared unique clonotypes by the size of the smaller repertoire. Three approaches were used to assess repertoire richness: RTK rarefaction, the Chao1 estimator, and Recon v2.1 estimates of unobserved clonotypes. Generation probabilities for all TCRbeta clonotypes obtained by the gDNA method from a handful of donors were computed using OLGA. This is the immuneACCESS table as TCRdb keeps it, with only in-frame sequences that have V and J called. A part of the clones is gone; compared with another copy, unresolved V genes explain less than half, and the rest is unexplained. That table supplies the V and J calls and clone size; D and trimming were determined from the DNA. The sample table lists roughly 2,300,000 clones, about nine tenths of them with a count of one. The ten top clones hold approximately 0.41% of the sample.

Of note for this clone: Its antigen remains unidentified. No quality values exist for individual bases; no much larger clone is one base distant.

Healthy HIV-negative adults with no recently reported acute infections or vaccinations were included as donors. All donors were Caucasian adults living in Nashville, Tennessee, USA. CD4+ T cells were enriched through magnetic negative selection, after which naive cells were positively selected on CD45RA and the remaining negative fraction served as the memory subset. Blood was obtained by leukapheresis, after which PBMCs were separated by Ficoll-Histopaque density gradient centrifugation and cryopreserved in liquid nitrogen vapor phase. Analytical flow cytometry was used to check the purity and quantity of every magnetically sorted T cell population. Each sorted fraction had its genomic DNA isolated and then quantified by UV absorbance on a Nanodrop 2000c. The germline V gene gives CDR1 as SGHRS and CDR2 as YFSETQ. The CDR3 measures 15 amino acids from cysteine to phenylalanine. Of the read, only the CDR3 DNA is kept; its 45 bases are in frame from base 1. Germline trimming: 4 bases from V, 5 bases from J; junction bases outside gene matches: 7.

The TCR comes from a man younger than 35 in good health. Some clones in this sample may be carry-over from other donors' samples. The chain is encoded by TRBV5-1 joined to TRBJ2-1, and 9 bases in between align with TRBD2. The sequenced sample consisted of naive CD4+ T cells from PBMCs. The cell subset or site label of this sample denotes: CD45RA+ positively selected. The sequenced DNA: TGCGCCAGCAGCCCTACTAGCGGGCATGACAATGAGCAGTTCTTC. Its translation is CASSPTSGHDNEQFF.